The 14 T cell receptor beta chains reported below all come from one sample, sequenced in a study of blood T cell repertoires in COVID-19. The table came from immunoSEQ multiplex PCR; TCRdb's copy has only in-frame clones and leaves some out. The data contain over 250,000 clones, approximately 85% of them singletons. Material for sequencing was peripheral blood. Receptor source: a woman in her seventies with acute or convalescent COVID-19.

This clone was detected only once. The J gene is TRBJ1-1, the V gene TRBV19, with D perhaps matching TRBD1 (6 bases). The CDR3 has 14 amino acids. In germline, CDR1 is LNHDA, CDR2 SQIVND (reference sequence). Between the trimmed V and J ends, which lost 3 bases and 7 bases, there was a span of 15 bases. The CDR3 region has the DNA TGTGCCAGTAGTATGGGGGGGCTGACGGATGAAGCTTTCTTT. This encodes CASSMGGLTDEAFF.

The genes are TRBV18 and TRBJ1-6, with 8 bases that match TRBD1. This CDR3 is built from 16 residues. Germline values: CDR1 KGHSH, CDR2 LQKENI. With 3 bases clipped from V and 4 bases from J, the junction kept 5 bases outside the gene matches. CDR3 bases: TGTGCCAGCTCACCGAACCACAGGGGGTATAATTCACCCCTCCACTTT. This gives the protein CASSPNHRGYNSPLHF.

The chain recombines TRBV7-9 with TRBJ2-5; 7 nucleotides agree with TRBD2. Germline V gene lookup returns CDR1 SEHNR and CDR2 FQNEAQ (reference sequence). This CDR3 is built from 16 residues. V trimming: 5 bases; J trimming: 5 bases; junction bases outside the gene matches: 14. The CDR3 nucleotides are TGTGCCAGCAGCCTATGGAGGAGGCGGGGAGGGGAGACCCAGTACTTC. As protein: CASSLWRRRGGETQYF.

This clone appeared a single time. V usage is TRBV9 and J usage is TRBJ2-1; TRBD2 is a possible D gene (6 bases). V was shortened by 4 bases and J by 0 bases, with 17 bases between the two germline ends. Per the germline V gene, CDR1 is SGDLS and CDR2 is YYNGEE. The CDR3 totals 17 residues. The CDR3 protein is CASSPHRTGSSYNEQFF. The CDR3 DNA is TGTGCCAGCAGCCCCCATAGGACCGGGAGCTCCTACAATGAGCAGTTCTTC.

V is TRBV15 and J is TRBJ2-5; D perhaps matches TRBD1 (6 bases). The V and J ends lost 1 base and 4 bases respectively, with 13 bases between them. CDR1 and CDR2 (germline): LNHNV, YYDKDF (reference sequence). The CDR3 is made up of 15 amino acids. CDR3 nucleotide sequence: TGTGCCACCAGCAGAGCGACAGGTCCGGTAGAGACCCAGTACTTC. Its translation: CATSRATGPVETQYF.

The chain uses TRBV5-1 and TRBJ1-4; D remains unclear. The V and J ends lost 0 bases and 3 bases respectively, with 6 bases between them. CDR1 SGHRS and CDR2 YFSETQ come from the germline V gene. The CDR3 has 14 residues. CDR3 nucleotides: TGCGCCAGCAGCTTGGATGGAGCTAATGAAAAACTGTTTTTT. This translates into CASSLDGANEKLFF.

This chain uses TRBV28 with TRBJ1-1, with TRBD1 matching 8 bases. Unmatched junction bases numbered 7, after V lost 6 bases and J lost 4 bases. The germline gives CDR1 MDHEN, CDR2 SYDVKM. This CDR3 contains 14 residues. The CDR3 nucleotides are TGTGCCAGCAGCAGACAGGGGTGGTCCACTGAAGCTTTCTTT. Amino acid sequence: CASSRQGWSTEAFF. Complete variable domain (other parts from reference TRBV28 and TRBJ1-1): DVKVTQSSRYLVKRTGEKVFLECVQDMDHENMFWYRQDPGLGLRLIYFSYDVKMKEKGDIPEGYSVSREKKERFSLILESASTNQTSMYLCASSRQGWSTEAFFGQGTRLTVV.

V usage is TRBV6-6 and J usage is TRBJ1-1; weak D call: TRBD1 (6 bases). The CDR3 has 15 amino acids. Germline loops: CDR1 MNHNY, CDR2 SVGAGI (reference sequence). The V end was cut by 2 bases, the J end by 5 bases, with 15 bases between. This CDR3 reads CASSYNPGTSTEAFF. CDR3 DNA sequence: TGTGCCAGCAGTTACAACCCCGGGACATCAACTGAAGCTTTCTTT.

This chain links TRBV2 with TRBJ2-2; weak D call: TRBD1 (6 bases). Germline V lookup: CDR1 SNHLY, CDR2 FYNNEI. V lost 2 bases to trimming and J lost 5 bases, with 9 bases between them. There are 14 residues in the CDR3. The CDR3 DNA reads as TGTGCCAGCAGTGAACAGGGGCTGACCGGGGAGCTGTTTTTT. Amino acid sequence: CASSEQGLTGELFF. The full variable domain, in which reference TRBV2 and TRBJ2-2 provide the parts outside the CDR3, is EPEVTQTPSHQVTQMGQEVILRCVPISNHLYFYWYRQILGQKVEFLVSFYNNEISEKSEIFDDQFSVERPDGSNFTLKIRSTKLEDSAMYFCASSEQGLTGELFFGEGSRLTVL.

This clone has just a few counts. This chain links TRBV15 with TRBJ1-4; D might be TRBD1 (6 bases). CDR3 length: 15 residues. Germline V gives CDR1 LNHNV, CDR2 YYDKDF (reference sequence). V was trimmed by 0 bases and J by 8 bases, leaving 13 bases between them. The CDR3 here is CATSREQGGLEKLFF. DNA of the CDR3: TGTGCCACCAGCAGAGAACAGGGAGGGTTGGAAAAACTGTTTTTT.

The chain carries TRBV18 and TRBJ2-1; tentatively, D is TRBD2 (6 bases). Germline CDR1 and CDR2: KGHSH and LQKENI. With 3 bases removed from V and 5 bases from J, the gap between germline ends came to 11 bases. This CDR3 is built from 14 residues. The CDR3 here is CASSPGLHHNEQFF. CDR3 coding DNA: TGTGCCAGCTCACCGGGACTGCACCACAATGAGCAGTTCTTC.

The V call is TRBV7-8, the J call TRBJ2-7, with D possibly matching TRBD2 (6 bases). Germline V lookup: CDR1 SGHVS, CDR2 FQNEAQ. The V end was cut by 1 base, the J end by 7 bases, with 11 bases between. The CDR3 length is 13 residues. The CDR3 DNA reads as TGTGCCAGCAGCTTAGATGAGCGGGCTGAGCAGTACTTC. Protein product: CASSLDERAEQYF.

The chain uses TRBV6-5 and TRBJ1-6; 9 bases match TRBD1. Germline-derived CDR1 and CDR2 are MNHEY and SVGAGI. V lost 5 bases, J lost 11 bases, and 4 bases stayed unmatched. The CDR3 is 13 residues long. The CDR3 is CASSRDRATPLHF. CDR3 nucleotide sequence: TGTGCCAGCAGTCGGGACAGGGCAACACCCCTCCACTTT.

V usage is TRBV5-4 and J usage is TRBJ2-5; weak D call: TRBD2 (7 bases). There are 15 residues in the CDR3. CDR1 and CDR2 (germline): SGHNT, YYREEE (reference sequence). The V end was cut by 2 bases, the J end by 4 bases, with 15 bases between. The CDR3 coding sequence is TGTGCCAGCAGCTTTCGGGGGGCATGGGGAGAGACCCAGTACTTC. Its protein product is CASSFRGAWGETQYF.